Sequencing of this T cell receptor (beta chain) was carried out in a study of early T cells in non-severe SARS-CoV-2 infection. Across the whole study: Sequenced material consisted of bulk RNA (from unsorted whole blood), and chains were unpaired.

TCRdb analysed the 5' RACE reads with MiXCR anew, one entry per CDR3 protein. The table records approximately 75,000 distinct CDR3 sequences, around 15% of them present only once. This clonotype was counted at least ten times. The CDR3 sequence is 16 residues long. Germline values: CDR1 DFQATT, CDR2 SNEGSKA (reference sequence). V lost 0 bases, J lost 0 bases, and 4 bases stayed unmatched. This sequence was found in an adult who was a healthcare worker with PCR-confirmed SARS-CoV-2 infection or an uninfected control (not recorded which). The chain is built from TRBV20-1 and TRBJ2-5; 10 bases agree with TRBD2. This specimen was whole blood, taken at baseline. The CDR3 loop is CSARDSGTSDQETQYF. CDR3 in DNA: TGCAGTGCTAGAGATTCCGGGACTAGCGACCAAGAGACCCAGTACTTC.